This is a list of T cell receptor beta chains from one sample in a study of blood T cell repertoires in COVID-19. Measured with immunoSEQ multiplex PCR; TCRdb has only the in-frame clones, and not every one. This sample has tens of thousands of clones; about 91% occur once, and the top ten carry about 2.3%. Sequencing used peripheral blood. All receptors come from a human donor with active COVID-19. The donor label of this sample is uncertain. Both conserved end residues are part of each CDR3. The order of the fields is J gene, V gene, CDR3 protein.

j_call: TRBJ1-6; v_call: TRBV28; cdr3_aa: CASSGTGERTPLHF
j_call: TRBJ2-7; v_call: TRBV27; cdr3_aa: CASSRDRGPYEQYF
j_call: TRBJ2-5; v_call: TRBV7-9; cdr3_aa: CASSLNGAEETQYF
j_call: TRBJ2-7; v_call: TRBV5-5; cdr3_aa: CASSLRGESSYEQYF
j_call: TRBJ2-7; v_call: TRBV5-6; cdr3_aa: CASSGSGGRYEQYF
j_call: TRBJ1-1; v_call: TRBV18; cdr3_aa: CASSPVLNSEAFF
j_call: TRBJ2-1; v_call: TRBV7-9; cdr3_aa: CASSSLGTSSSYNEQFF
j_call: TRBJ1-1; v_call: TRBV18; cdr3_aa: CASSPEGDRYTEAFF
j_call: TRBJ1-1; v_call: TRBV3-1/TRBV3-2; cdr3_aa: CASSLFGDRDKNTEAFF
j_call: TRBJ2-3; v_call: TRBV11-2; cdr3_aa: CASTKLGTDTQYF
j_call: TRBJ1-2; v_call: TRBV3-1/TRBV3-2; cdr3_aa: CASSQGLRGTGAAGCTF
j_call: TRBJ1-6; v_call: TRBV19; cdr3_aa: CASSLPPGGQRNNSPLHF
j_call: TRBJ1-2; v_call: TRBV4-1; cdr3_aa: CASSQPAEGNYGYTF
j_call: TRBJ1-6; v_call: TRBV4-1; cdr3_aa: CASSLVGEGSPLHF
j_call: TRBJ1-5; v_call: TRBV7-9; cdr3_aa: CASSPSGVGNQPQHF
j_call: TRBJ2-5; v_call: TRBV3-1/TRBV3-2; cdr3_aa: CASSLQDLAGGQETQYF
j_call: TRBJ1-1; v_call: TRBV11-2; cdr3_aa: CASSWGRLAFF
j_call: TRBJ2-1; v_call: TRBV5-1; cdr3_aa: CASSPRLGNEQFF
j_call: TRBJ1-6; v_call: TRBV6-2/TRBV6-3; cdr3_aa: CASSYPRDRSSYNSPLHF
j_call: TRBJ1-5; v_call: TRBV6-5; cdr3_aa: CASRGQEHQPQHF
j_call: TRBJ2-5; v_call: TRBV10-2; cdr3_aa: CASRTGGGETQYF
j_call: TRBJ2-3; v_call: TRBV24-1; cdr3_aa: CATSDLDRASTDTQYF